Here is one T cell receptor (beta chain) with its context. Its antigen is undetermined. Method: immunoSEQ multiplex PCR; TCRdb's copy keeps in-frame clones and lacks some. The table has 300,000 to 400,000 clones, 80% to 90% seen once. This record belongs to a study of Ad26.COV2.S vaccination and SARS-CoV-2 variants. Overall study: Ad26.COV2.S arm of COV1001 included the donor. Broader study findings: TCR breadth and depth estimates may have understated total T cell responses.

Treatment indicated: about 20 received Ad26.COV2.S at low or high dose, single or two shots; about 5 received placebo; per-sample allocation not given. Samples were taken on day 63 after the first vaccine or placebo injection. The germline CDR1 and CDR2 sequences are LNHDA and SQIVND (reference sequence). The CDR3 sequence is 15 residues long. Trimming left V 2 bases short and J 0 bases short, with 9 bases between. This sequence originates from a person aged 18-65 years who received the Ad26.COV2.S COVID-19 vaccine or a placebo. The chain is built from TRBV19 and TRBJ2-3; either TRBD1 or TRBD2 may supply D (5 bases each). The specimen was peripheral blood, collected in a trial of Ad26.COV2.S vaccine versus placebo. Written as DNA, the CDR3 is TGTGCCAGTAGTATAACGGGACCCAGCACAGATACGCAGTATTTT. As protein: CASSITGPSTDTQYF.